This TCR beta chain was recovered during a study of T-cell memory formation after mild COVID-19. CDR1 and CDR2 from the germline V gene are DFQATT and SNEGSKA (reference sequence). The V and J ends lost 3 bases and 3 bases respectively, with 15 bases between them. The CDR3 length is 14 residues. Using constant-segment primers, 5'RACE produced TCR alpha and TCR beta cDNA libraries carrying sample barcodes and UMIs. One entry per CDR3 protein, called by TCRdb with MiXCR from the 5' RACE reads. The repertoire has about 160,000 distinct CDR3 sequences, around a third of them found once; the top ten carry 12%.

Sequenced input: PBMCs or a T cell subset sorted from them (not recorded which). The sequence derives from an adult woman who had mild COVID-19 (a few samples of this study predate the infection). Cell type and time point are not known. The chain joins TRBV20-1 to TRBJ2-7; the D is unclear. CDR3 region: CSASIREIGYEQYF. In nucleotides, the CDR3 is TGCAGTGCTAGCATCCGAGAGATAGGCTACGAGCAGTACTTC.